These T cell receptor beta chains were read from a single sample in a study of shared clonotypes between healthy human individuals. The data were produced by immunoSEQ multiplex PCR, yet TCRdb's version contains in-frame clones alone and is incomplete. The sample records 950,000 to 1,100,000 clones, about three quarters being singletons. Sequencing used memory CD4+ T cells sorted from blood. These receptors originate from a man younger than 35 in good health. CDR3s include the opening cysteine and the closing phenylalanine or tryptophan. D genes are given only for firm matches. Not all rows give a size; the values are once, few, many and, for expanded clones, a class.

D	V	size	J	CDR3	DNA
-	TRBV6-5	-	TRBJ1-3	CATSPHLLSGNTIYF	TGTGCCACCTCCCCCCACCTCCTCTCTGGAAACACCATATATTTT
TRBD1	TRBV18	-	TRBJ2-4	CASSLDRGLDIQYF	TGTGCCAGCTCACTAGACAGGGGGCTGGACATTCAGTACTTC
-	TRBV5-4	-	TRBJ2-3	CASSLGLGPRTDTQYF	TGTGCCAGCAGCTTGGGGCTGGGGCCCAGGACAGATACGCAGTATTTT
TRBD1	TRBV18	-	TRBJ2-1	CASSPSGTGGYNEQFF	TGTGCCAGCTCACCTTCGGGGACAGGAGGCTACAATGAGCAGTTCTTC
-	TRBV11-2	-	TRBJ1-1	CASSLGVGLAFF	TGTGCCAGCAGCTTAGGAGTAGGCTTGGCTTTCTTT
-	TRBV11-2	-	TRBJ2-6	CASSLVPGSGANVLTF	TGTGCCAGCAGCTTAGTTCCAGGTTCTGGGGCCAACGTCCTGACTTTC
-	TRBV7-9	-	TRBJ2-1	CASSSQLPYNEQFF	TGTGCCAGCAGCTCACAGCTACCCTACAATGAGCAGTTCTTC
-	TRBV27	-	TRBJ2-7	CASSLSGSSYEQYF	TGTGCCAGCAGTTTATCAGGATCGTCCTACGAGCAGTACTTC
-	TRBV7-9	-	TRBJ2-2	CASSLTGLGELFF	TGTGCCAGCAGCCTTACAGGGTTAGGGGAGCTGTTTTTT
TRBD1	TRBV19	-	TRBJ1-6	CASSSGTGTDNSPLHF	TGTGCCAGTAGTTCCGGGACAGGGACCGATAATTCACCCCTCCACTTT
TRBD2	TRBV10-3	-	TRBJ2-7	CAMGWEGGTHEQYF	TGTGCCATGGGATGGGAGGGAGGGACCCACGAGCAGTACTTC
TRBD2	TRBV6-1	-	TRBJ2-3	CATYSGVTDTQYF	TGTGCCACCTACAGCGGGGTCACAGATACGCAGTATTTT
TRBD1	TRBV6-6	-	TRBJ2-5	CASSRTGGLETQYF	TGTGCCAGCAGTCGGACAGGGGGTTTAGAGACCCAGTACTTC
-	TRBV6-5	-	TRBJ1-3	CASLPTRRSGNTIYF	TGTGCCAGTCTCCCGACACGGCGATCTGGAAACACCATATATTTT
-	TRBV2	-	TRBJ1-5	CASSTMTGTGNLYQPQHF	TGTGCCAGCAGCACTATGACCGGGACGGGGAATTTATATCAGCCCCAGCATTTT
-	TRBV28	-	TRBJ2-1	CASYAVGTLRGNEQFF	TGTGCCAGCTACGCCGTCGGGACCCTAAGGGGTAATGAGCAGTTCTTC
TRBD1	TRBV5-1	-	TRBJ2-5	CASSPIPGTGRETQYF	TGCGCCAGCAGCCCGATTCCCGGGACAGGGAGGGAGACCCAGTACTTC
-	TRBV7-2	-	TRBJ2-1	CASSLRWGPNEQFF	TGTGCCAGCAGCTTACGTTGGGGACCAAATGAGCAGTTCTTC
-	TRBV30	-	TRBJ2-7	CAWSHGTPTYEQYF	TGTGCCTGGAGTCACGGGACACCGACCTACGAGCAGTACTTC
-	TRBV19	-	TRBJ1-4	CASSLVWTKPTNEKLFF	TGTGCCAGTAGTCTAGTCTGGACAAAGCCAACTAATGAAAAACTGTTTTTT
TRBD1	TRBV10-3	-	TRBJ1-1	CAITRTGDLNTEAFF	TGTGCCATCACCCGGACAGGGGACTTGAACACTGAAGCTTTCTTT
-	TRBV15	-	TRBJ1-1	CATSREWPGEWDTEAFF	TGTGCCACCAGCAGAGAGTGGCCAGGGGAGTGGGACACTGAAGCTTTCTTT
-	TRBV19	-	TRBJ1-4	CASRGEGATNEKLFF	TGTGCCAGTAGGGGCGAGGGTGCAACTAATGAAAAACTGTTTTTT
TRBD1	TRBV5-1	-	TRBJ2-7	CASSSAGTGTEQYF	TGCGCCAGCAGCTCCGCCGGGACAGGGACCGAGCAGTACTTC
TRBD2	TRBV27	-	TRBJ2-1	CATGLAGGNEQFF	TGTGCCACAGGACTAGCGGGGGGGAATGAGCAGTTCTTC
-	TRBV5-1	once	TRBJ1-1	CASSFRGDGTTEAFF	TGCGCCAGCAGCTTCAGAGGGGACGGGACCACTGAAGCTTTCTTT
-	TRBV7-9	-	TRBJ1-3	CASRPPGLSGNTIYF	TGTGCCAGCAGACCCCCTGGCCTCTCTGGAAACACCATATATTTT